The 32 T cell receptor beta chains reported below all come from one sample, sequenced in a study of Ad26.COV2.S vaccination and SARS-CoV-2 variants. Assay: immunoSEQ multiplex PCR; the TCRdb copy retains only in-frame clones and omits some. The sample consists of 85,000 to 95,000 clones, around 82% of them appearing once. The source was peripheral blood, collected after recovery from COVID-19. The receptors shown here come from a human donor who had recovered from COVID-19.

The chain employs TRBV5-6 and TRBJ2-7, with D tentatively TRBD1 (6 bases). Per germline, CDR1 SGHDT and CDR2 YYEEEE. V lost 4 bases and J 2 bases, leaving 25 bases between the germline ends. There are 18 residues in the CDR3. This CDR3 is CASSLTILRDTFTYEQYF. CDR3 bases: TGTGCCAGCAGCCTCACGATACTCAGGGACACCTTCACCTACGAGCAGTACTTC.

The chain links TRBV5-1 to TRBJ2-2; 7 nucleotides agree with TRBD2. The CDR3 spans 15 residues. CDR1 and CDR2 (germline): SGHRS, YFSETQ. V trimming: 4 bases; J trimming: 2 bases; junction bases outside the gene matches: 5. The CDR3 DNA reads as TGCGCCAGCAGCCCACTAGCGCCAAACACCGGGGAGCTGTTTTTT. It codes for CASSPLAPNTGELFF.

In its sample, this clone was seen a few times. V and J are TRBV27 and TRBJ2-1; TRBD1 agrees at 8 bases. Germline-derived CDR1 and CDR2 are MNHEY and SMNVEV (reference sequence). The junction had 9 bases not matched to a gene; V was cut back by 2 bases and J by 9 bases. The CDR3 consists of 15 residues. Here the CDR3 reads CASSLEAGGRGEQFF. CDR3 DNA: TGTGCCAGCAGTTTAGAAGCAGGGGGCCGCGGTGAGCAGTTCTTC.

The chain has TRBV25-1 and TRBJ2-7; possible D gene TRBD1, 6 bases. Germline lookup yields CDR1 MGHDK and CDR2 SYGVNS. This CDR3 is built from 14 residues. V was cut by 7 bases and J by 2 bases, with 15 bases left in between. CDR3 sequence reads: CASIPRDKPYEQYF. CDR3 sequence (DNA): TGTGCCAGCATTCCAAGGGACAAACCCTACGAGCAGTACTTC.

CDR3 residues: CASTPIGTGGSPLHF. The CDR3 bases are TGTGCCAGCACACCTATTGGGACAGGGGGGTCACCCCTCCACTTT. V gene TRBV28 combines with J gene TRBJ1-6; 11 bases map to TRBD1. Trimming removed 7 bases from V and 10 bases from J; junction bases left unmatched: 9. Germline values: CDR1 MDHEN, CDR2 SYDVKM. The CDR3 length is 15 residues.

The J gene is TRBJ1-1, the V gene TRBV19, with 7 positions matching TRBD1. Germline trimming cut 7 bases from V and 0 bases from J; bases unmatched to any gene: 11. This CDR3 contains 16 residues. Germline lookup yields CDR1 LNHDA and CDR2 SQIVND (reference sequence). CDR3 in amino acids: CASTTGTASMNTEAFF. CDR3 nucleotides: TGTGCCAGTACCACGGGGACAGCAAGTATGAACACTGAAGCTTTCTTT.

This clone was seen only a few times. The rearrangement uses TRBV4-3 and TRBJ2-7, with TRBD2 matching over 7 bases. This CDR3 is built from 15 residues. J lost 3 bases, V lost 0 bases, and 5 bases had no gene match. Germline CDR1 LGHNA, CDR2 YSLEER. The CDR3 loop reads CASSQDSAGVYEQYF. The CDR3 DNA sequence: TGCGCCAGCAGCCAAGATAGCGCGGGAGTCTACGAGCAGTACTTC.

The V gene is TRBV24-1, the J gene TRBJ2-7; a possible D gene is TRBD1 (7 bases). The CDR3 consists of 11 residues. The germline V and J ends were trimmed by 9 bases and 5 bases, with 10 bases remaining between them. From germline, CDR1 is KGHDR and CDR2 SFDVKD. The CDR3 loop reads CATSRGDEQYF. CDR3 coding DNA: TGTGCCACCTCCAGGGGGGACGAGCAGTACTTC.

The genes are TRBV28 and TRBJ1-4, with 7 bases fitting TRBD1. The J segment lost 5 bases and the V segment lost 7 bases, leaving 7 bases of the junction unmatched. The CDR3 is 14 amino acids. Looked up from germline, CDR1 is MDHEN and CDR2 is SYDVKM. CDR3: CASKLTGPNEKLFF. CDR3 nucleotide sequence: TGTGCCAGCAAACTGACAGGGCCGAATGAAAAACTGTTTTTT.

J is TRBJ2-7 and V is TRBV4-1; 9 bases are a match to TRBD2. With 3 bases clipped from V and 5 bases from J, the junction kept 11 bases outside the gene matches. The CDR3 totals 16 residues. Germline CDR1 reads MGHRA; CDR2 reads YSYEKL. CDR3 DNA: TGCGCCAGCAGCCAGGGCGGGAGGGCCGTAAGCCACGAGCAGTACTTC. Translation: CASSQGGRAVSHEQYF.

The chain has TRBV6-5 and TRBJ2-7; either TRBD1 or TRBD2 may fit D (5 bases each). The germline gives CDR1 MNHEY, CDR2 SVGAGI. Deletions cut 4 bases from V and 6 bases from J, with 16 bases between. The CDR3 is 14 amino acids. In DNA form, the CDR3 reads TGTGCCAGCAGTTCAGGGACGGCTCTGGGCGAGCAGTACTTC. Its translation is CASSSGTALGEQYF.

This chain's CDR3 is CASSQDFEGGSSGANVLTF. Written as DNA, the CDR3 is TGCGCCAGCAGCCAAGATTTTGAGGGAGGGAGCTCTGGGGCCAACGTCCTGACTTTC. The V gene is TRBV4-3, the J gene TRBJ2-6; TRBD2 matches 7 bases. The CDR3 loop spans 19 amino acids. The germline gives CDR1 LGHNA, CDR2 YSLEER. V was clipped by 0 bases and J by 0 bases; unmatched bases: 8.

The CDR3 bases are TGTGCCAGCAGCTTAGGTGTGGCGAACTATGGCTACACCTTC. Translation gives CASSLGVANYGYTF. The V gene is TRBV7-6, the J gene TRBJ1-2, with no clear D. Trimming removed 1 base from V and 2 bases from J, with 8 bases in between. The CDR3 is 14 residues long. In germline, CDR1 is SGHVS, CDR2 FNYEAQ. Filled out from reference TRBV7-6 and TRBJ1-2, the complete variable domain reads GAGVSQSPRYKVTKRGQDVALRCDPISGHVSLYWYRQALGQGPEFLTYFNYEAQQDKSGLPNDRFSAERPEGSISTLTIQRTEQRDSAMYRCASSLGVANYGYTFGSGTRLTVV.

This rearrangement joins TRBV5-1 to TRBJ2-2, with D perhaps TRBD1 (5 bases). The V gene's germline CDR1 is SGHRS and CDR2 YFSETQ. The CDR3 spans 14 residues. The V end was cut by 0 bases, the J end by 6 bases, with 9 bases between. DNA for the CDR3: TGCGCCAGCAGCTTGGGGGGCGATGCCGGGGAGCTGTTTTTT. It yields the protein CASSLGGDAGELFF.

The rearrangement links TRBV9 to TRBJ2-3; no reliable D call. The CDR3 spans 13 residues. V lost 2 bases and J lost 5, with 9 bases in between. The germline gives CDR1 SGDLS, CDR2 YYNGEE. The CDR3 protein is CASSVTDGDTQYF. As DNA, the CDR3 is TGTGCCAGCAGCGTCACCGACGGAGATACGCAGTATTTT.

CDR3 bases: TGTGCCAGCAGTTATCTCCGGGACGTGCGGGAGGACTCCTACAATGAGCAGTTCTTC. As protein: CASSYLRDVREDSYNEQFF. The chain employs TRBV27 and TRBJ2-1; TRBD2 agrees at 8 bases. J lost 0 bases, V lost 4 bases, and 14 bases had no gene match. There are 19 residues in the CDR3. Germline V gives CDR1 MNHEY, CDR2 SMNVEV (reference sequence).

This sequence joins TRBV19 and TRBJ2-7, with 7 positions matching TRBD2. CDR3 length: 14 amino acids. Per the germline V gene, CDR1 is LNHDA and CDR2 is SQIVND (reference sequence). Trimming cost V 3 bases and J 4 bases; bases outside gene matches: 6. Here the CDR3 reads CASSMAGLPYEQYF. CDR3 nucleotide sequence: TGTGCCAGTAGTATGGCGGGACTACCATACGAGCAGTACTTC.

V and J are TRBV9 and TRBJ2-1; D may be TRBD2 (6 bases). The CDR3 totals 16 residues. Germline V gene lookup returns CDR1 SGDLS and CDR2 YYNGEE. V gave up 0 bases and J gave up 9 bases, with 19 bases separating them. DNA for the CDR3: TGTGCCAGCAGCGTAGAGACTAGAGGGTTGGAAGGTGAGCAGTTCTTC. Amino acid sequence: CASSVETRGLEGEQFF.

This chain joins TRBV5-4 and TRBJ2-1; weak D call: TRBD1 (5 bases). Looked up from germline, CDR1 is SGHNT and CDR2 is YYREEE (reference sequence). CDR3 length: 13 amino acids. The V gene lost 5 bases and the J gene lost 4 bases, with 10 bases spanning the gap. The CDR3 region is CASRSDSYNEQFF. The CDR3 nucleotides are TGTGCCAGCAGGTCTGACAGTTACAATGAGCAGTTCTTC. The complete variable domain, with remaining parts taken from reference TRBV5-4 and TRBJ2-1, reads ETGVTQSPTHLIKTRGQQVTLRCSSQSGHNTVSWYQQALGQGPQFIFQYYREEENGRGNFPPRFSGLQFPNYSSELNVNALELDDSALYLCASRSDSYNEQFFGPGTRLTVL.

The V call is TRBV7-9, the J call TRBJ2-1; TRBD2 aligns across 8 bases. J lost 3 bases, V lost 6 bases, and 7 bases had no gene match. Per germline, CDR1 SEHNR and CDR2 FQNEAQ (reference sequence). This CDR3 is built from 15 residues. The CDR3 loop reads CASRPGGLVYNEQFF. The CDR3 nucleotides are TGTGCCAGCAGACCGGGGGGACTAGTCTACAATGAGCAGTTCTTC. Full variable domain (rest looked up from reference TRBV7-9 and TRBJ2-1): DTGVSQNPRHKITKRGQNVTFRCDPISEHNRLYWYRQTLGQGPEFLTYFQNEAQLEKSRLLSDRFSAERPKGSFSTLEIQRTEQGDSAMYLCASRPGGLVYNEQFFGPGTRLTVL.

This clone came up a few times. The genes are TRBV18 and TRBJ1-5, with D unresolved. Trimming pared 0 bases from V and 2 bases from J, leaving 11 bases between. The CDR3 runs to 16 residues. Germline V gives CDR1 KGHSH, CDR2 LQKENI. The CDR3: CASSPPSAGGNQPQHF. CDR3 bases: TGTGCCAGCTCACCACCGTCGGCTGGAGGCAATCAGCCCCAGCATTTT.

In DNA form, the CDR3 reads TGCGCCAGCAGCTTGAGGCCGAACACTGAAGCTTTCTTT. Translation gives CASSLRPNTEAFF. The V gene is TRBV5-1, the J gene TRBJ1-1; unclear D gene. V was shortened by 1 base and J by 1 base, with 5 bases between the two germline ends. The germline CDR1 and CDR2 sequences are SGHRS and YFSETQ. This CDR3 is built from 13 residues.

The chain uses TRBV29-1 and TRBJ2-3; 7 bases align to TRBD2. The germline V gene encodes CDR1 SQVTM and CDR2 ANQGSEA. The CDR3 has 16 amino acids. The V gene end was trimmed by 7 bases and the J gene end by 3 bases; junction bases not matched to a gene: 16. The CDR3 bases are TGCAGCGCCGATCCTCCTAGCGGAGCGATGACAGATACGCAGTATTTT. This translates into CSADPPSGAMTDTQYF.

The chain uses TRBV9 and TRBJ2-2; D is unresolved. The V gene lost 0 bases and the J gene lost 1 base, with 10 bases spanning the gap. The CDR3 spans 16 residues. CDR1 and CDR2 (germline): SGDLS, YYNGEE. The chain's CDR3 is CASSVVGDLNTGELFF. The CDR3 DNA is TGTGCCAGCAGCGTAGTTGGAGACCTGAACACCGGGGAGCTGTTTTTT.

The CDR3: CASSMYRGTEQFF. The CDR3 nucleotides are TGTGCCAGTAGTATGTACAGGGGCACTGAGCAGTTCTTC. The V call is TRBV19, the J call TRBJ2-1, with 7 bases identical to TRBD1. This CDR3 spans 13 amino acids. Per germline, CDR1 LNHDA and CDR2 SQIVND (reference sequence). With V trimmed by 3 bases and J by 9 bases, 5 bases remained unmatched.

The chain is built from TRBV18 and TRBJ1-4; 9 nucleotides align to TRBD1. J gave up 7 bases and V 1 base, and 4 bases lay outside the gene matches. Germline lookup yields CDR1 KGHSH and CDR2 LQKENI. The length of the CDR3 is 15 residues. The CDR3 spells CASSPRQGEGEKLFF. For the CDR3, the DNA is TGTGCCAGCTCACCACGACAGGGGGAAGGTGAAAAACTGTTTTTT. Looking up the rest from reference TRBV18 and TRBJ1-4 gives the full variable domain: NAGVMQNPRHLVRRRGQEARLRCSPMKGHSHVYWYRQLPEEGLKFMVYLQKENIIDESGMPKERFSAEFPKEGPSILRIQQVVRGDSAAYFCASSPRQGEGEKLFFGSGTQLSVL.

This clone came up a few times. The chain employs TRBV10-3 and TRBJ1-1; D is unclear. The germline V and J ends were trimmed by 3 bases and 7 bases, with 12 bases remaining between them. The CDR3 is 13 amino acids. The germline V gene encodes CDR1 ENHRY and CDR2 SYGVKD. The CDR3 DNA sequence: TGTGCCATCAGTGATGAGAAAACAGTTGAAGCTTTCTTT. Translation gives CAISDEKTVEAFF.

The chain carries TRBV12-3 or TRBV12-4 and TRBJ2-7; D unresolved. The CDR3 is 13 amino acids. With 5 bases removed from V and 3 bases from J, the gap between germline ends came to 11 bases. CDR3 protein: CASSPLPVYEQYF. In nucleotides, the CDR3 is TGTGCCAGCAGTCCCCTACCAGTCTACGAGCAGTACTTC.

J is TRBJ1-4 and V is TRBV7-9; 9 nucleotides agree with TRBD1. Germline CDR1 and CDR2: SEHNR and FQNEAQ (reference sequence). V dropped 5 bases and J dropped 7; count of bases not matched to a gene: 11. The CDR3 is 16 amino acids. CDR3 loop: CASSNRLQGAAEKLFF. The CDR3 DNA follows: TGTGCCAGCAGCAACCGCCTACAGGGGGCGGCTGAAAAACTGTTTTTT.

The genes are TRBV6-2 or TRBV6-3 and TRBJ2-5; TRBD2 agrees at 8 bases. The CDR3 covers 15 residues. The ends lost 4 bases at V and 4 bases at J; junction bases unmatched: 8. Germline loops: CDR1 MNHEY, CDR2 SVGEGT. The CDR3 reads CASSLISGTGETQYF. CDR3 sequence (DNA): TGTGCCAGCAGTTTGATTAGCGGGACGGGAGAGACCCAGTACTTC.

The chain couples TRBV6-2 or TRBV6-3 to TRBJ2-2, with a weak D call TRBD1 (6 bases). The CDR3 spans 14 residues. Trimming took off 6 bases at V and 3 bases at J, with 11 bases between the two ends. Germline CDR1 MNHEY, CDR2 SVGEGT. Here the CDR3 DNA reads TGTGCCAGCAGCTCCAGGGGCGACACCGGGGAGCTGTTTTTT. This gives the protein CASSSRGDTGELFF.

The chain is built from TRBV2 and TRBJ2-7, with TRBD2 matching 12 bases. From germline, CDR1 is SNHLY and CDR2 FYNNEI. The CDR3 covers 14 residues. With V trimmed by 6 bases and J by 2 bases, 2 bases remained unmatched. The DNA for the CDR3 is TGTGCCAGCAGCCGACTAGCGGGGGCCTACGAGCAGTACTTC. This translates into CASSRLAGAYEQYF.